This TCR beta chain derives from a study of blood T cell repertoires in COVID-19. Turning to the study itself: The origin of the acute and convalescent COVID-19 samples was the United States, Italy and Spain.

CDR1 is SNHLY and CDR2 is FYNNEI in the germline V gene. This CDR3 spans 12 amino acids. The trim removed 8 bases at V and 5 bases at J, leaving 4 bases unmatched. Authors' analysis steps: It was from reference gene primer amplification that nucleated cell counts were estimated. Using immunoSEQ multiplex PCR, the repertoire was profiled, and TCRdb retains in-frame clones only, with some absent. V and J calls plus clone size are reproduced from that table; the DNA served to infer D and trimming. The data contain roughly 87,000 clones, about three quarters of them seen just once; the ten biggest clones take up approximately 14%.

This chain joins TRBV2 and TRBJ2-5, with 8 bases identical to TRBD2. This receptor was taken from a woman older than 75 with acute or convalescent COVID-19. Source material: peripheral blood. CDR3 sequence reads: CASCRGRETQYF. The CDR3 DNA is TGTGCCAGCTGTCGCGGGAGGGAGACCCAGTACTTC. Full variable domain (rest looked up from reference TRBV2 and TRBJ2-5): EPEVTQTPSHQVTQMGQEVILRCVPISNHLYFYWYRQILGQKVEFLVSFYNNEISEKSEIFDDQFSVERPDGSNFTLKIRSTKLEDSAMYFCASCRGRETQYFGPGTRLLVL.